This T cell receptor (beta chain) was identified in a study of regulatory T cells in long-lasting Graves disease. As regards this clonotype: Its antigen is still unknown.

Libraries of TCR beta came from iRepertoire HTBI primers plus Arm-PCR of CDR3 regions. One entry per CDR3 protein, called by TCRdb with MiXCR from the multiplex PCR reads. The data contain approximately 400,000 distinct CDR3 sequences, around 24% of them singletons. V lost 6 bases to trimming and J lost 7 bases, with 22 bases between them. The CDR3 consists of 16 residues. The time point here: persistent/refractory GD, antithyroid drugs over 5 years with positive TRAb. The TCR library was made from RNA extracted from PBMCs. Doctors identified Graves' disease using the American Thyroid Association guidelines. General study findings and limits: TRBV28, TRBJ1-2 and TRBJ2-5 were segments that persistent disease favored.

This specimen consisted of peripheral blood mononuclear cells (PBMCs), obtained when the disease was refractory, from a patient treated with antithyroid drugs. This chain connects TRBV12-3 or TRBV12-4 to TRBJ2-1; a weak D match, TRBD2 (5 bases). This TCR derives from a female donor with Graves disease. The CDR3 protein is CASRAPIRGSGNEQFF. Written as DNA, the CDR3 is TGTGCCAGCAGAGCCCCAATAAGAGGGAGTGGGAATGAGCAGTTCTTC.